This is a list of T cell receptor beta chains from one sample in a study of tumor-infiltrating lymphocytes in primary liver carcinoma. TCRdb recomputed calls from the multiplex PCR reads with MiXCR, one row per CDR3 protein. The table records 320,000 or so distinct CDR3 sequences, approximately 60% of them present only once. Specimen: peripheral blood. The receptors were sampled from a man aged 40-55 years with primary liver carcinoma and hepatitis B virus infection. CDR3s include the opening cysteine and the closing phenylalanine or tryptophan. D genes are given only for firm matches. Clone size is stated in some rows and not others, as once, few, many or a class when expanded.

CAISGGDDYEQYF | TGTGCCATCAGTGGAGGGGACGACTACGAGCAGTACTTC | TRBJ2-7 | . | TRBV10-3 | many
CASSFTGTAFGEQFF | TGTGCCAGCAGCTTTACCGGGACAGCCTTTGGTGAGCAGTTCTTC | TRBJ2-1 | TRBD1 | TRBV7-9 | few
CAFYRTSGMISYNEQFF | TGTGCCTTCTATAGGACTAGCGGGATGATCTCCTACAATGAGCAGTTCTTC | TRBJ2-1 | TRBD2 | TRBV30 | .
CASSYSPGTRELFF | TGTGCCAGCAGTTACTCGCCAGGGACCCGGGAACTGTTTTTT | TRBJ2-2 | . | TRBV6-5 | .
CASSLWPGGPEGETQYF | TGTGCCAGCAGCTTGTGGCCGGGAGGGCCCGAAGGAGAGACCCAGTACTTC | TRBJ2-5 | TRBD2 | TRBV5-6 | .
CAWSNLVGVGELFF | TGTGCCTGGAGCAACCTCGTGGGAGTCGGGGAGCTGTTTTTT | TRBJ2-2 | . | TRBV30 | .
CASSPLTVVNEQYF | TGTGCCAGCAGCCCTCTGACGGTGGTTAACGAGCAGTACTTC | TRBJ2-7 | . | TRBV12-3/TRBV12-4 | many
CASGLRDRAHEQYF | TGTGCCAGCGGCCTCCGGGACAGGGCCCACGAGCAGTATTTC | TRBJ2-7 | TRBD1 | TRBV6-2/TRBV6-3 | once
CASSSPGRQNYGYTF | TGTGCCAGCAGCTCTCCAGGGAGGCAGAACTATGGCTACACCTTC | TRBJ1-2 | . | TRBV7-2 | .
CASNGVQRTDTQYF | TGTGCCAGCAACGGAGTGCAGAGGACAGATACGCAGTATTTT | TRBJ2-3 | . | TRBV6-1 | many
CASRDRGYEQYF | TGTGCCAGCAGAGACAGGGGCTACGAGCAGTACTTC | TRBJ2-7 | TRBD1 | TRBV12-3/TRBV12-4 | many